A selection of T cell receptor beta chains follows, all from one sample in a study of blood T cells in healthy people across ages. TCRdb fed the 5' RACE reads into MiXCR, producing one record per CDR3 protein. The sample carries roughly 1.4 million distinct CDR3 sequences, around 59% recorded once. Sequenced: blood. The receptor source for this set is a man between 18 and 35 years old in good health. The CDR3 runs from the conserved cysteine through the conserved F or W. The order of the fields is CDR3 DNA, CDR3 protein, D gene, V gene, J gene, CDR3 length, clone size. The D gene is left open where the match is weak. Some rows have no size entry. The others give once, few or many, or a class for an expanded clone.

cdr3_nt: TGTGCCAGCAGCCAAGGACTAGCGGGACTGTCCCACGAGCAGTACTTC
cdr3_aa: CASSQGLAGLSHEQYF
d_call: TRBD2
v_call: TRBV3-1
j_call: TRBJ2-7
cdr3_length: 16
clone_size: once

cdr3_nt: TGTGCCAGCAGCTTAGCGTGGGCTAGCGGGAGCACAGATACGCAGTATTTT
cdr3_aa: CASSLAWASGSTDTQYF
d_call: TRBD2
v_call: TRBV7-2
j_call: TRBJ2-3
cdr3_length: 17
clone_size: .

cdr3_nt: TGTGCCAGCAGCCAACTCGGACAGGGTAATTCACCCCTCCACTTT
cdr3_aa: CASSQLGQGNSPLHF
d_call: TRBD1
v_call: TRBV3-1
j_call: TRBJ1-6
cdr3_length: 15
clone_size: .

cdr3_nt: TGCAGTGCCAGGGGGCCGGGTACTAACTATGGCTACACCTTC
cdr3_aa: CSARGPGTNYGYTF
d_call: TRBD1
v_call: TRBV20-1
j_call: TRBJ1-2
cdr3_length: 14
clone_size: .

cdr3_nt: TGCGCCAGCAGCTTGGTATGGGGCACTACTGAAGCTTTCTTT
cdr3_aa: CASSLVWGTTEAFF
d_call: .
v_call: TRBV5-1
j_call: TRBJ1-1
cdr3_length: 14
clone_size: .

cdr3_nt: TGCAGTGCTGGGACATCGAATCAGCCCCAGCATTTT
cdr3_aa: CSAGTSNQPQHF
d_call: .
v_call: TRBV20-1
j_call: TRBJ1-5
cdr3_length: 12
clone_size: few

cdr3_nt: TGTGCCAGCATGCTAGGGGCGTCAAGGGAGACCCAGTACTTC
cdr3_aa: CASMLGASRETQYF
d_call: .
v_call: TRBV2
j_call: TRBJ2-5
cdr3_length: 14
clone_size: once

cdr3_nt: TGTGCCAGCGGAAATACAGGGGAAGGTGAAAAACTGTTTTTT
cdr3_aa: CASGNTGEGEKLFF
d_call: TRBD1
v_call: TRBV12-3/TRBV12-4
j_call: TRBJ1-4
cdr3_length: 14
clone_size: .

cdr3_nt: TGCAGCGGATCGGGTTGGACAAGACAAGAGACCCAGTACTTC
cdr3_aa: CSGSGWTRQETQYF
d_call: .
v_call: TRBV29-1
j_call: TRBJ2-5
cdr3_length: 14
clone_size: .

cdr3_nt: TGTGCCAGCACCCCGGGGGGATATAATTCACCCCTCCACTTT
cdr3_aa: CASTPGGYNSPLHF
d_call: .
v_call: TRBV6-5
j_call: TRBJ1-6
cdr3_length: 14
clone_size: .

cdr3_nt: TGTGCCAGCAGTTTCCTTTGGGGACCCGGAGGGCAGTACTTC
cdr3_aa: CASSFLWGPGGQYF
d_call: .
v_call: TRBV12-3/TRBV12-4
j_call: TRBJ2-7
cdr3_length: 14
clone_size: .

cdr3_nt: TGCAGTGCTAGGGCCAGGACTAACTATGGCTACACCTTC
cdr3_aa: CSARARTNYGYTF
d_call: .
v_call: TRBV20-1
j_call: TRBJ1-2
cdr3_length: 13
clone_size: once

cdr3_nt: TGTGCCAGCAGCTTGGGGATCGGGACCGCCGATAATTCACCCCTCCACTTT
cdr3_aa: CASSLGIGTADNSPLHF
d_call: .
v_call: TRBV11-2
j_call: TRBJ1-6
cdr3_length: 17
clone_size: .

cdr3_nt: TGCGCCAGCAGCCAAGGAGGGTATAATTCACCCCTCCACTTT
cdr3_aa: CASSQGGYNSPLHF
d_call: .
v_call: TRBV4-3
j_call: TRBJ1-6
cdr3_length: 14
clone_size: .

cdr3_nt: TGCGCCAGCAGAGGACAGATTACTTTAGACGAGCAGTACTTC
cdr3_aa: CASRGQITLDEQYF
d_call: .
v_call: TRBV10-2
j_call: TRBJ2-7
cdr3_length: 14
clone_size: .

cdr3_nt: TGCAGTGCTCCCGAAATTCCGGGACTAGCAGGAGAGACCCAGTACTTC
cdr3_aa: CSAPEIPGLAGETQYF
d_call: TRBD2
v_call: TRBV20-1
j_call: TRBJ2-5
cdr3_length: 16
clone_size: .

cdr3_nt: TGTGCCAGCAGCTTAGATCAGAGGGCCGATACGCAGTATTTT
cdr3_aa: CASSLDQRADTQYF
d_call: .
v_call: TRBV11-3
j_call: TRBJ2-3
cdr3_length: 14
clone_size: .

cdr3_nt: TGCGCCAGCAGCGACCCCCAGGGGGGCTTCTACAATGAGCAGTTCTTC
cdr3_aa: CASSDPQGGFYNEQFF
d_call: .
v_call: TRBV4-3
j_call: TRBJ2-1
cdr3_length: 16
clone_size: .

cdr3_nt: TGTGCCAGCAGCCAAGATGGTGCTAGGTTGGTTAAGACTTTCTTT
cdr3_aa: CASSQDGARLVKTFF
d_call: .
v_call: TRBV14
j_call: TRBJ1-1
cdr3_length: 15
clone_size: .

cdr3_nt: TGCAGCGTTGTCGTACCTCGGACAGGGGGCTACACCTTC
cdr3_aa: CSVVVPRTGGYTF
d_call: TRBD1
v_call: TRBV29-1
j_call: TRBJ1-2
cdr3_length: 13
clone_size: few

cdr3_nt: TGTGCCAGCAGTTTTAACGCCTACGAGCAGTACTTC
cdr3_aa: CASSFNAYEQYF
d_call: .
v_call: TRBV7-9
j_call: TRBJ2-7
cdr3_length: 12
clone_size: .

cdr3_nt: TGTGCCAGCAGTCCCAGGCCCAATTCACCCCTCCACTTT
cdr3_aa: CASSPRPNSPLHF
d_call: .
v_call: TRBV7-2
j_call: TRBJ1-6
cdr3_length: 13
clone_size: few

cdr3_nt: TGTGCCAGCAGCTTAGGGGACAGCGTGATTGATACGCAGTATTTT
cdr3_aa: CASSLGDSVIDTQYF
d_call: TRBD1
v_call: TRBV7-2
j_call: TRBJ2-3
cdr3_length: 15
clone_size: .